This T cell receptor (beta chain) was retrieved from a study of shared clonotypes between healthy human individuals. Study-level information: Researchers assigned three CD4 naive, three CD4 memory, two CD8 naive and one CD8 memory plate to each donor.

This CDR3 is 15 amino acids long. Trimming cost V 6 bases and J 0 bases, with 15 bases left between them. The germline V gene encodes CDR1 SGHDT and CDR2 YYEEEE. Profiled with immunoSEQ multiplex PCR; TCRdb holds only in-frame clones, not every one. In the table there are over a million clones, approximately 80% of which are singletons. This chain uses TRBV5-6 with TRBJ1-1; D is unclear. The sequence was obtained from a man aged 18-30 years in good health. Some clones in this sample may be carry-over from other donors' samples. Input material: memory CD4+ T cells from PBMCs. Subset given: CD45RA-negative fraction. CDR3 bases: TGTGCCAGCAACCGGGGAACGCCTTTGAACACTGAAGCTTTCTTT. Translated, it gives CASNRGTPLNTEAFF.